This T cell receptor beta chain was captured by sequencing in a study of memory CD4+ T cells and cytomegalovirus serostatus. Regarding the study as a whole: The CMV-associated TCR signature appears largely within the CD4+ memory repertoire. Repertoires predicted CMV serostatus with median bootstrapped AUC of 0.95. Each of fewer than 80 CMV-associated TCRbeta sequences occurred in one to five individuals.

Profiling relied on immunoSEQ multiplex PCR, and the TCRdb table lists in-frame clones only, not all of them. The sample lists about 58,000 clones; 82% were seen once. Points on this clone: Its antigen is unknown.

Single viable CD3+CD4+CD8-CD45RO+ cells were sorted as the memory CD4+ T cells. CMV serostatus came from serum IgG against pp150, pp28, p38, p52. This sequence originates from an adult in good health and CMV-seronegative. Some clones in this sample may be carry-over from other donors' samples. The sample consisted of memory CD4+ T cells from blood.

The CDR3 region is CASSQDGQGARGYTF. In nucleotides, the CDR3 is TGTGCCAGCAGCCAAGATGGGCAGGGGGCGCGAGGCTACACCTTC. The V gene is TRBV4-2, the J gene TRBJ1-2; 8 bases map to TRBD1. Per germline, CDR1 LGHNA and CDR2 YNFKEQ. V lost 0 bases, J lost 8 bases, and 8 bases stayed unmatched. The CDR3 covers 15 residues.